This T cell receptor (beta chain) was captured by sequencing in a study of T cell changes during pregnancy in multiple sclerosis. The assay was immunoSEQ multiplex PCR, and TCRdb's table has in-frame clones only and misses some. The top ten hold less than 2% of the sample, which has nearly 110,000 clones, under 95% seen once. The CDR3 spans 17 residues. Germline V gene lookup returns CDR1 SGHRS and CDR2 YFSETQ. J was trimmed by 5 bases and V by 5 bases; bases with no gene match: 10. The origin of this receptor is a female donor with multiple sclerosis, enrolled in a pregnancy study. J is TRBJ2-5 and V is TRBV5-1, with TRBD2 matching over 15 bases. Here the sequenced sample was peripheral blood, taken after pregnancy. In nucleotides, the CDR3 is TGCGCCAGCAGACCTAGGACTAGCGGGGGGGCCAGGGAGACCCAGTACTTC. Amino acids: CASRPRTSGGARETQYF. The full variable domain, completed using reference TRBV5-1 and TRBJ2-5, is KAGVTQTPRYLIKTRGQQVTLSCSPISGHRSVSWYQQTPGQGLQFLFEYFSETQRNKGNFPGRFSGRQFSNSRSEMNVSTLELGDSALYLCASRPRTSGGARETQYFGPGTRLLVL.